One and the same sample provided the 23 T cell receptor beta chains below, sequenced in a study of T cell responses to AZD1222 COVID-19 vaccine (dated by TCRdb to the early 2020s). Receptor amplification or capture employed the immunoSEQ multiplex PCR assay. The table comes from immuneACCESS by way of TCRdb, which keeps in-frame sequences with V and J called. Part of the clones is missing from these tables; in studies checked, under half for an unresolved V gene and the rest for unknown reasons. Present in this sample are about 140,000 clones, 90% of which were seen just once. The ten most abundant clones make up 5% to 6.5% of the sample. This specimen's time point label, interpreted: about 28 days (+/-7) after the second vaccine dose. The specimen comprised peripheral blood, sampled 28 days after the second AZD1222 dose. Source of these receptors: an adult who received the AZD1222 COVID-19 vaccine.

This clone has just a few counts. CDR3 sequence: CASGSGNTDTQYF. Written as DNA, the CDR3 is TGTGCCAGCGGTTCTGGGAACACAGATACGCAGTATTTT. The gene calls are TRBV6-5 and TRBJ2-3, with D unclear. This CDR3 comprises 13 residues. Trimming removed 8 bases at V and 2 bases at J, with 11 bases between. The germline V gene has CDR1 MNHEY and CDR2 SVGAGI.

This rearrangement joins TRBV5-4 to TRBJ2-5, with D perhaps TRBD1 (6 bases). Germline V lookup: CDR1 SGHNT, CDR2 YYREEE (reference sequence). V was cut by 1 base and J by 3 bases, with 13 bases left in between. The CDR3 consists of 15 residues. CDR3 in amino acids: CASSLRAGAKETQYF. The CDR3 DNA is TGTGCCAGCAGCTTGCGGGCAGGGGCGAAAGAGACCCAGTACTTC.

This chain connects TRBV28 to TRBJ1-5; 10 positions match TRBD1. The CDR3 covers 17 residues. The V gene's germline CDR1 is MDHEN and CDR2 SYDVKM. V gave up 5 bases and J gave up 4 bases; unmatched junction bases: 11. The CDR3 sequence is CASSPWDRGGGNQPQHF. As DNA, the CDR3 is TGTGCCAGCAGTCCATGGGACAGGGGAGGTGGAAATCAGCCCCAGCATTTT.

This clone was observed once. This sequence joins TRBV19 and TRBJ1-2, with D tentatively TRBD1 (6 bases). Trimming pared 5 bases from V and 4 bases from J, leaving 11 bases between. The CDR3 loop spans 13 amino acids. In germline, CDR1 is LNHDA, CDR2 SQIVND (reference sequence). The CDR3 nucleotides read TGTGCCAGTAGTGACGACAGGATCTATGGCTACACCTTC. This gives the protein CASSDDRIYGYTF.

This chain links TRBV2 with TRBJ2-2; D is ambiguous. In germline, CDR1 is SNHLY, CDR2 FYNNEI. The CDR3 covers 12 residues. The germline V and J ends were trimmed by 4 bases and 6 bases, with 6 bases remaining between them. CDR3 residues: CASSVRSGELFF. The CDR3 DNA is TGTGCCAGCAGTGTTAGGTCCGGGGAGCTGTTTTTT.

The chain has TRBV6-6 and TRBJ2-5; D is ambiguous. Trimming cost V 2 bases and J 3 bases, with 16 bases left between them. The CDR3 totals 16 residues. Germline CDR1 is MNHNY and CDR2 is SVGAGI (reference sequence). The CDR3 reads CASSYHTTAREETQYF. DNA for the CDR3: TGTGCCAGCAGTTACCATACAACCGCTCGCGAAGAGACCCAGTACTTC.

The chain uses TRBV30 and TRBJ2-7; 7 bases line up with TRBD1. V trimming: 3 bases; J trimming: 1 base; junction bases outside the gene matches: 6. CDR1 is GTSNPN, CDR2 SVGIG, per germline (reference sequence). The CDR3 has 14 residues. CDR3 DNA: TGTGCCTGGAGCGTTCCACAGGGGTCCTACGAGCAGTACTTC. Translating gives CAWSVPQGSYEQYF. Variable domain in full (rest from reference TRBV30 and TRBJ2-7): SQTIHQWPATLVQPVGSPLSLECTVEGTSNPNLYWYRQAAGRGLQLLFYSVGIGQISSEVPQNLSASRPQDRQFILSSKKLLLSDSGFYLCAWSVPQGSYEQYFGPGTRLTVT.

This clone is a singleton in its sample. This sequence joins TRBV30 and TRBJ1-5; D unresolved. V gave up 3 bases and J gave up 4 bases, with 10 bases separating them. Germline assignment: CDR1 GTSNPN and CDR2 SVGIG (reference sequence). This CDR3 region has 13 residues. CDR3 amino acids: CAWSGMGNQPQHF. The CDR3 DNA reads TGTGCCTGGAGCGGGATGGGAAATCAGCCCCAGCATTTT.

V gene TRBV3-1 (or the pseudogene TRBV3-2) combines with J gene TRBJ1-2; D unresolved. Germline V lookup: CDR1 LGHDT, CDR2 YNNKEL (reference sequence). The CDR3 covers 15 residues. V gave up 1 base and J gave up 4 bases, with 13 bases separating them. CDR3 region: CASSQANARGYGYTF. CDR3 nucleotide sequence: TGTGCCAGCAGCCAAGCAAACGCTCGGGGCTATGGCTACACCTTC.

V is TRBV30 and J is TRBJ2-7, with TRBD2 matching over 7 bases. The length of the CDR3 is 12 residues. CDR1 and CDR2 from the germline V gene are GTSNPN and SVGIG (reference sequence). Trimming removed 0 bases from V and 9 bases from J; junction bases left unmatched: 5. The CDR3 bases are TGTGCCTGGAGTGTAGGCGGGAGAGGGCAGTACTTC. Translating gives CAWSVGGRGQYF. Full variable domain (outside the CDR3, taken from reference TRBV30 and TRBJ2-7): SQTIHQWPATLVQPVGSPLSLECTVEGTSNPNLYWYRQAAGRGLQLLFYSVGIGQISSEVPQNLSASRPQDRQFILSSKKLLLSDSGFYLCAWSVGGRGQYFGPGTRLTVT.

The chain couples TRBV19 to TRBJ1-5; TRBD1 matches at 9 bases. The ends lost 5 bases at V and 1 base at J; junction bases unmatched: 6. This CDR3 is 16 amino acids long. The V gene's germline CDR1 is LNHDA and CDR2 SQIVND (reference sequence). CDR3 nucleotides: TGTGCCAGTAGTTCGCGACAGGGGGTAAGCAATCAGCCCCAGCATTTT. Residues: CASSSRQGVSNQPQHF. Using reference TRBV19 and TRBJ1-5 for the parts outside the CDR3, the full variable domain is DGGITQSPKYLFRKEGQNVTLSCEQNLNHDAMYWYRQDPGQGLRLIYYSQIVNDFQKGDIAEGYSVSREKKESFPLTVTSAQKNPTAFYLCASSSRQGVSNQPQHFGDGTRLSIL.

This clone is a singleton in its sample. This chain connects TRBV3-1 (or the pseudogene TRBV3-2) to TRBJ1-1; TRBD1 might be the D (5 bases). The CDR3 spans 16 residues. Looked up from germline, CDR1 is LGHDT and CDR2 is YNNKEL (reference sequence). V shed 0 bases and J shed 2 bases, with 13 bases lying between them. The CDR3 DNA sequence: TGTGCCAGCAGCCAAGATGTTAAGGGGCCAAACACTGAAGCTTTCTTT. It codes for CASSQDVKGPNTEAFF.

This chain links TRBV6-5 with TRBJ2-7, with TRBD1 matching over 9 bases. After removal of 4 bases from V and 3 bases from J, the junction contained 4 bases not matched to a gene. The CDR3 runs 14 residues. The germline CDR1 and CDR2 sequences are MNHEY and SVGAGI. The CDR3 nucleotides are TGTGCCAGCAGTTGGGGGACAGGGAACTACGAGCAGTACTTC. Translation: CASSWGTGNYEQYF.

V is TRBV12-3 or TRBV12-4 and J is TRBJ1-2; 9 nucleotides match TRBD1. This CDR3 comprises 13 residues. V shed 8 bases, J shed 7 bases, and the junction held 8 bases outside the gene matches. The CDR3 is CASGTGKVAGYTF. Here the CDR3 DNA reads TGTGCCAGCGGGACAGGGAAAGTCGCTGGCTACACCTTC.

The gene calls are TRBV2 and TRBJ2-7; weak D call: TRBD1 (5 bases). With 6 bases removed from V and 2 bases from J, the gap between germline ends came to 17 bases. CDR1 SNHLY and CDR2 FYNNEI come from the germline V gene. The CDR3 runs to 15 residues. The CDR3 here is CASSRTTIGAYEQYF. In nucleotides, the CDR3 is TGTGCCAGCAGCAGGACAACCATTGGAGCCTACGAGCAGTACTTC. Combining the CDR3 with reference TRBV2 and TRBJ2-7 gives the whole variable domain EPEVTQTPSHQVTQMGQEVILRCVPISNHLYFYWYRQILGQKVEFLVSFYNNEISEKSEIFDDQFSVERPDGSNFTLKIRSTKLEDSAMYFCASSRTTIGAYEQYFGPGTRLTVT.

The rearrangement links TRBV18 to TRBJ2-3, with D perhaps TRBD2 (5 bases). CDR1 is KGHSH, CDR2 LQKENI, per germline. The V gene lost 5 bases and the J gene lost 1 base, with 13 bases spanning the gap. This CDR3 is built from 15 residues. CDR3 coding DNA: TGTGCCAGCTCAAAGTTAGGAGGTGGCACAGATACGCAGTATTTT. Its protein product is CASSKLGGGTDTQYF. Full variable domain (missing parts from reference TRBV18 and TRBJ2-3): NAGVMQNPRHLVRRRGQEARLRCSPMKGHSHVYWYRQLPEEGLKFMVYLQKENIIDESGMPKERFSAEFPKEGPSILRIQQVVRGDSAAYFCASSKLGGGTDTQYFGPGTRLTVL.

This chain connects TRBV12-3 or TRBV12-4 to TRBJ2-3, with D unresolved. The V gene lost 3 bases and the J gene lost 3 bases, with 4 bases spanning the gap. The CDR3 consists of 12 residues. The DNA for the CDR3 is TGTGCCAGCAGTTTTTTGACAGATACGCAGTATTTT. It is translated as CASSFLTDTQYF.

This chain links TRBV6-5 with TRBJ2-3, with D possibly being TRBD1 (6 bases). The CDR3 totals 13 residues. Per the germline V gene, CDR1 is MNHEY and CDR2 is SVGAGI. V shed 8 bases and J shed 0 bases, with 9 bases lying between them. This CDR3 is CASGGRSTDTQYF. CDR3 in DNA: TGTGCCAGCGGGGGCCGGAGCACAGATACGCAGTATTTT.

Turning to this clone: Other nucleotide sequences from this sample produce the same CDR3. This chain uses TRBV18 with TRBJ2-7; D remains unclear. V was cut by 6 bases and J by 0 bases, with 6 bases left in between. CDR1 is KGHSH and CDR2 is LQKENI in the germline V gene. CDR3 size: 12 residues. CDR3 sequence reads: CASSPDSYEQYF. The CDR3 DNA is TGTGCCAGCTCGCCTGACTCCTACGAGCAGTACTTC.

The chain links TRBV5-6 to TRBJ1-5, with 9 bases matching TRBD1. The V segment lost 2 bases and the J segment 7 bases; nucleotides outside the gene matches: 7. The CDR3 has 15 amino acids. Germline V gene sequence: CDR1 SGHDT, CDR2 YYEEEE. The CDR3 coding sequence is TGTGCCAGCAGCTTTTCAACAGGGGGCACGCAGCCCCAGCATTTT. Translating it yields CASSFSTGGTQPQHF.

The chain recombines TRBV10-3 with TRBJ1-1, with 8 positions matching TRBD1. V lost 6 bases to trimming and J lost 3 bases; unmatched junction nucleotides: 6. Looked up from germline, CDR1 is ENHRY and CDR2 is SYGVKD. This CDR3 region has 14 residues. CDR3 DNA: TGTGCCATCAGGGGCACAGGGGGGGACACTGAAGCTTTCTTT. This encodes CAIRGTGGDTEAFF.

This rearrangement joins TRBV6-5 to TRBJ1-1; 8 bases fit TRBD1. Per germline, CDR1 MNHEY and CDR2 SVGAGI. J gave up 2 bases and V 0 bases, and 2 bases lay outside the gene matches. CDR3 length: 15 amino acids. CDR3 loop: CASSYSGTGNTEAFF. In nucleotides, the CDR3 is TGTGCCAGCAGTTACTCCGGGACAGGCAACACTGAAGCTTTCTTT.

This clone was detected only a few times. This CDR3 is CASRSGAYEQYF. In DNA form, the CDR3 reads TGTGCCAGCAGGTCCGGGGCCTACGAGCAGTACTTC. The chain couples TRBV28 to TRBJ2-7; TRBD2 might be the D (5 bases). V dropped 6 bases and J dropped 2 bases, with 8 bases sitting between them. Germline-derived CDR1 and CDR2 are MDHEN and SYDVKM. This CDR3 has 12 amino acids. Combining the CDR3 with reference TRBV28 and TRBJ2-7 gives the whole variable domain DVKVTQSSRYLVKRTGEKVFLECVQDMDHENMFWYRQDPGLGLRLIYFSYDVKMKEKGDIPEGYSVSREKKERFSLILESASTNQTSMYLCASRSGAYEQYFGPGTRLTVT.